The T cell receptor (beta chain) under discussion was sequenced for a study of blood T cell repertoires in COVID-19. From germline, CDR1 is SGHNT and CDR2 YYREEE (reference sequence). Unmatched junction bases numbered 11, after V lost 6 bases and J lost 6 bases. The CDR3 is made up of 17 amino acids. Authors' methods: The authors estimated nucleated cell counts from reference gene primer amplification. Only in-frame clones appear in the TCRdb table, and some are missing; sequencing was by immunoSEQ multiplex PCR. V and J calls and clone size come straight from that table; D and trimming were deduced from the DNA. The sample yields 150,000 or so clones, around 89% seen once.

V is TRBV5-4 and J is TRBJ2-1; 14 positions match TRBD2. The sequence derives from a woman between 25 and 40 years old with acute COVID-19. Sequenced sample: PBMCs or T cells enriched from blood (not recorded which). The CDR3, as DNA: TGTGCCAGCACCCTTCTAGGGACTAGCGGGAGAATCAATGAGCAGTTCTTC. Translating it yields CASTLLGTSGRINEQFF. The full variable domain, completed using reference TRBV5-4 and TRBJ2-1, is ETGVTQSPTHLIKTRGQQVTLRCSSQSGHNTVSWYQQALGQGPQFIFQYYREEENGRGNFPPRFSGLQFPNYSSELNVNALELDDSALYLCASTLLGTSGRINEQFFGPGTRLTVL.